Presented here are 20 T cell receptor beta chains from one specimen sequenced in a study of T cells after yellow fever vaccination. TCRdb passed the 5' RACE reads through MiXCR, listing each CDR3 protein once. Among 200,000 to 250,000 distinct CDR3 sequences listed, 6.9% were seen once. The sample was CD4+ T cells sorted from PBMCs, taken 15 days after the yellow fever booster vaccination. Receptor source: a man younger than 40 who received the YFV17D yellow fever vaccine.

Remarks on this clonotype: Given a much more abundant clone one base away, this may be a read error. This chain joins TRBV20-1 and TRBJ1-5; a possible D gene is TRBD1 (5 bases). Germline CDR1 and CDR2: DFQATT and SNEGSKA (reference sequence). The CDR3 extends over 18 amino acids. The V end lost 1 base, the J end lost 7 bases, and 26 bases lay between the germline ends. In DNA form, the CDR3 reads TGCAGTGCTAGAGCTATCGATGGGGGGACGGAGGGGACGCAGCCCCAGCATTTT. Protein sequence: CSARAIDGGTEGTQPQHF.

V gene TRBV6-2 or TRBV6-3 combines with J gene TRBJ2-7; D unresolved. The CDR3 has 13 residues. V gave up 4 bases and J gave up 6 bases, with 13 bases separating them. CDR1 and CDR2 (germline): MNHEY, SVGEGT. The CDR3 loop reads CASSWTESGEQYF. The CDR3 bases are TGTGCCAGCAGTTGGACGGAATCTGGCGAGCAGTACTTC.

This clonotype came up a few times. The CDR3 DNA reads TGCAGTGCTAGGGGGGGATCCCCGAAAAACACTGAAGCTTTCTTT. Protein product: CSARGGSPKNTEAFF. The rearrangement uses TRBV20-1 and TRBJ1-1; D is perhaps TRBD1 (5 bases). The CDR3 consists of 15 residues. The V gene's germline CDR1 is DFQATT and CDR2 SNEGSKA (reference sequence). The germline V and J ends were trimmed by 3 bases and 2 bases, with 16 bases remaining between them.

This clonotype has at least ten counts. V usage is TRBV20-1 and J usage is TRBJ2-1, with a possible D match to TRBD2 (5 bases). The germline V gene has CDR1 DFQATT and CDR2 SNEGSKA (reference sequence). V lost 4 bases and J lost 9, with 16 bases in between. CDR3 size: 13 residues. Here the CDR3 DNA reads TGCAGTGCTAAACGGGCCGCACGGGGTGAGCAGTTCTTC. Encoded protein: CSAKRAARGEQFF.

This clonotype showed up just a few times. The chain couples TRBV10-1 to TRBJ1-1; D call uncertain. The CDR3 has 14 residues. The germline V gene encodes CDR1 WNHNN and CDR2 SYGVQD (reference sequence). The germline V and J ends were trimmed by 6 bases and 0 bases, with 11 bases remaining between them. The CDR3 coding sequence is TGCGCCAGCAGCCCCGGCGTTATGAACACTGAAGCTTTCTTT. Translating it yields CASSPGVMNTEAFF.

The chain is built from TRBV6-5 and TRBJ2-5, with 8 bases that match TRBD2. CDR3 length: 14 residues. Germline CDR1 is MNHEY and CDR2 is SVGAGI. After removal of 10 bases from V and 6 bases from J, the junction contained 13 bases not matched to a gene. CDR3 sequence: CAITTSAAAKTQYF. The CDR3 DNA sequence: TGTGCCATCACGACTAGCGCCGCCGCCAAGACCCAGTACTTC.

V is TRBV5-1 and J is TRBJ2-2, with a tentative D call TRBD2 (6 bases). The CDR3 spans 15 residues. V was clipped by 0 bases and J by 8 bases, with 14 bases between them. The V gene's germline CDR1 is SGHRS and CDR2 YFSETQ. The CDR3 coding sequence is TGCGCCAGCAGCTTGGCCCTAGCGTCCCGGGGGGAGCTGTTTTTT. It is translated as CASSLALASRGELFF.

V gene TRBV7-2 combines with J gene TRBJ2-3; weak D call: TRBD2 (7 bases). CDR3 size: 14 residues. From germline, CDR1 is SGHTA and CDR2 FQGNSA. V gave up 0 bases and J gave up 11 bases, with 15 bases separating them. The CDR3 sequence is CASSLAGGGNGQYF. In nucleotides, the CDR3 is TGTGCCAGCAGCTTAGCGGGAGGGGGGAATGGGCAGTATTTT.

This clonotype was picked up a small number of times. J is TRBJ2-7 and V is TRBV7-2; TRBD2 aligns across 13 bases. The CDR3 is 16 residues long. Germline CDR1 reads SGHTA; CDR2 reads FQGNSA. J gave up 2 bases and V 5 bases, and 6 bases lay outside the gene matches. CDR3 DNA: TGTGCCAGCAGCCCACGGACTAGCGGGGGAACCTACGAGCAGTACTTC. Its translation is CASSPRTSGGTYEQYF.

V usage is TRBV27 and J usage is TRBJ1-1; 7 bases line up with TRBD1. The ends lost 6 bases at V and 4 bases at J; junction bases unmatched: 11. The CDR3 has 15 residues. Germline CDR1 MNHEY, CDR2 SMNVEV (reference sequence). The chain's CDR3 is CASRPQGGIGTEAFF. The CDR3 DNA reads TGTGCCAGCAGACCTCAGGGGGGGATTGGCACTGAAGCTTTCTTT.

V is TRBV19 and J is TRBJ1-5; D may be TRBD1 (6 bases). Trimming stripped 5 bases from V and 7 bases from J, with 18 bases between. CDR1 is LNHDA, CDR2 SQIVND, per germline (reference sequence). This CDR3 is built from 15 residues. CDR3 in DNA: TGTGCCAGTAGTGTAACAGGGTTGCAAGGACAGCCCCAGCATTTT. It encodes CASSVTGLQGQPQHF. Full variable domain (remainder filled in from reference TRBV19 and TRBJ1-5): DGGITQSPKYLFRKEGQNVTLSCEQNLNHDAMYWYRQDPGQGLRLIYYSQIVNDFQKGDIAEGYSVSREKKESFPLTVTSAQKNPTAFYLCASSVTGLQGQPQHFGDGTRLSIL.

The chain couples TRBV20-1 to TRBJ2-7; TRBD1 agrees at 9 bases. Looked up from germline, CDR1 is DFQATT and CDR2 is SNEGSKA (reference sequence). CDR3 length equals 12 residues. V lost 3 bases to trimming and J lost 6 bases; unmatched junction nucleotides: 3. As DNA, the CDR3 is TGCAGTGCTAGGACGGGACAGGGCGAGCAGTACTTC. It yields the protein CSARTGQGEQYF.

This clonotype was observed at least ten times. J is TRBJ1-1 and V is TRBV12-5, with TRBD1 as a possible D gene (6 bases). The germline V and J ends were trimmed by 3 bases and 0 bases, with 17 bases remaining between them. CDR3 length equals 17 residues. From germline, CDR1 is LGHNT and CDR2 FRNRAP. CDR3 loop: CASGLLPKPGVNTEAFF. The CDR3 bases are TGTGCTAGTGGTTTACTTCCCAAACCAGGGGTGAACACTGAAGCTTTCTTT. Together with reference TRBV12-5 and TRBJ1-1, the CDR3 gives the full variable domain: DARVTQTPRHKVTEMGQEVTMRCQPILGHNTVFWYRQTMMQGLELLAYFRNRAPLDDSGMPKDRFSAEMPDATLATLKIQPSEPRDSAVYFCASGLLPKPGVNTEAFFGQGTRLTVV.

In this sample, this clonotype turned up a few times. This CDR3 reads CASSPSPANEQFF. Here the CDR3 DNA reads TGCGCCAGCAGCCCCTCCCCGGCAAATGAGCAGTTCTTC. The chain carries TRBV5-1 and TRBJ2-1; no reliable D call. The CDR3 totals 13 residues. The germline CDR1 and CDR2 sequences are SGHRS and YFSETQ. V was shortened by 4 bases and J by 7 bases, with 12 bases between the two germline ends.

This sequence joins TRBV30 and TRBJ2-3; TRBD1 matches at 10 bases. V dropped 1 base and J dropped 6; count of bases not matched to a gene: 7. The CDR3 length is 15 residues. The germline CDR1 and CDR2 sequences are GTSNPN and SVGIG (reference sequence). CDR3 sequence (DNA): TGTGCCTGGAGTGCGACAGGGGGCACGTGGGATACGCAGTATTTT. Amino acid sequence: CAWSATGGTWDTQYF.

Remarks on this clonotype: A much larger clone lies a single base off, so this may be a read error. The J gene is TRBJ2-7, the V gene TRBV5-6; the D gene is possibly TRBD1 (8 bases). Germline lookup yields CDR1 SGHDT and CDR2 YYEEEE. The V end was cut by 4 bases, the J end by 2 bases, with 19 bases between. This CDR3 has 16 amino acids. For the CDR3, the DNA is TGTGCCAGCAGCCTCAGGGGGGGACAGGATACCTACGAGCAGTACTTC. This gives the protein CASSLRGGQDTYEQYF.

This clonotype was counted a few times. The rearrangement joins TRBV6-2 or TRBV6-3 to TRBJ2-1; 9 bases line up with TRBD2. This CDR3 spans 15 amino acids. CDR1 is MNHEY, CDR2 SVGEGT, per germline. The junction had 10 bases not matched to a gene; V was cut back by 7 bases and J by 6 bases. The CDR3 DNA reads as TGTGCCAGCAAGTTAGCGGGAGTGAAATCCAATGAGCAGTTCTTC. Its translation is CASKLAGVKSNEQFF.

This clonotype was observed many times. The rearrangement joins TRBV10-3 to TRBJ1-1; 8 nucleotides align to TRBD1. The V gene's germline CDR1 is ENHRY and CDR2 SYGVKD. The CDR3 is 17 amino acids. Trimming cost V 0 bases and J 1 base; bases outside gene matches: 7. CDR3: CAISESGDRLGNTEAFF. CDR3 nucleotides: TGTGCCATCAGTGAGTCGGGGGACAGGCTGGGGAACACTGAAGCTTTCTTT.

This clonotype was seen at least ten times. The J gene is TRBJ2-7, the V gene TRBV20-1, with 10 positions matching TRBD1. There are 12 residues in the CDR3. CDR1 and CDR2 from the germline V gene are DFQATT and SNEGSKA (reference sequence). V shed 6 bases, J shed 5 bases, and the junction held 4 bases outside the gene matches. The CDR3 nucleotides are TGCAGTGCCGGGGACAGGGGAAACGAGCAGTACTTC. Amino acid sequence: CSAGDRGNEQYF.

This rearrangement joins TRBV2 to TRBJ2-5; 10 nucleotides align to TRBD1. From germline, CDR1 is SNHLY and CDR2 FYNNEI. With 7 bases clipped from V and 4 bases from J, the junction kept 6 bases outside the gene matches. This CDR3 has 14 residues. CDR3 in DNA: TGTGCCAGCACGGGTGACAGGGGGCGAGAGACCCAGTACTTC. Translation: CASTGDRGRETQYF. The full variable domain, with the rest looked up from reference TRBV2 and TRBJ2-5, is EPEVTQTPSHQVTQMGQEVILRCVPISNHLYFYWYRQILGQKVEFLVSFYNNEISEKSEIFDDQFSVERPDGSNFTLKIRSTKLEDSAMYFCASTGDRGRETQYFGPGTRLLVL.